This TCR beta chain emerged from a study of graft-versus-host responses after intestinal transplantation. About the study: Each of the recipients got a multivisceral, liver-intestinal, or isolated intestinal transplant. Recipients uniformly received anti-thymocyte globulin induction, followed by tacrolimus and steroids for two to four years. Regarding the study as a whole: Recipient marrow held GvH clones, some first seen in ileum or blood. Early declines in HvG clones that occurred post-transplant were associated with peak circulating GvH clone levels.

Data came from immunoSEQ multiplex PCR; TCRdb stores just in-frame clones and leaves some out. The repertoire holds over 55,000 clones, with about 92% as singletons. On this clone: What it recognizes is unknown.

The sequence was collected from a human donor who received an intestinal transplant. Sequencing was performed on unstimulated CD8+ T cells sorted from spleen or lymph node cells, taken before intestinal transplant.

The CDR3 bases are TGTGCCAGCAGCTTGTTGGTCGGCTATGGCTACACCTTC. Translating gives CASSLLVGYGYTF. The chain is built from TRBV7-2 and TRBJ1-2, with D hard to call. CDR1 is SGHTA, CDR2 FQGNSA, per germline. Trimming shortened V by 3 bases and J by 4 bases, and 9 bases separated the two germline ends. The CDR3 has 13 amino acids. The full variable domain, in which reference TRBV7-2 and TRBJ1-2 provide the parts outside the CDR3, is GAGVSQSPSNKVTEKGKDVELRCDPISGHTALYWYRQSLGQGLEFLIYFQGNSAPDKSGLPSDRFSAERTGGSVSTLTIQRTQQEDSAVYLCASSLLVGYGYTFGSGTRLTVV.